These 32 T cell receptor beta chains came from one sample sequenced in a study of CD8+CD57+ T cells in acquired aplastic anemia (dated by TCRdb to 2016 to 2019). Sequenced on an Illumina HiSeq 2000. Genomic DNA was used as template for profiling of TCR beta VDJ combinations and CDR3 sequences. In TCRdb, the public reads were trimmed at Q25 with fastp and aligned with MiXCR, with productive beta chains retained. Each entry is one CDR3 protein sequence, shown with its most common DNA and genes. The sample records approximately 470,000 distinct CDR3 sequences, over 25% of which are singletons. Under 0.95% of the sample is in the top ten clones. The patients picked for sequencing were ones in whom flow cytometry had shown an expansion of CD8+CD57+ cells. The sample consisted of sorted CD4+, CD8+, or CD8+CD57+ T cells (not recorded which) from PBMCs. The receptors come from a human donor with aplastic anemia.

Worth noting for this clonotype: A much larger clone lies a single base off, so this may be a read error. V usage is TRBV5-1 and J usage is TRBJ2-7; the match to TRBD2 covers 9 bases. With 6 bases clipped from V and 6 bases from J, the junction kept 13 bases outside the gene matches. The CDR3 spans 15 residues. CDR1 and CDR2 (germline): SGHRS, YFSETQ. In DNA, the CDR3 is TGCGCCAGCACCGCCCAGGCGGGAGGGCTAGCCGAGCAGTACTTC. Amino acid sequence: CASTAQAGGLAEQYF. Together with reference TRBV5-1 and TRBJ2-7, the CDR3 gives the full variable domain: KAGVTQTPRYLIKTRGQQVTLSCSPISGHRSVSWYQQTPGQGLQFLFEYFSETQRNKGNFPGRFSGRQFSNSRSEMNVSTLELGDSALYLCASTAQAGGLAEQYFGPGTRLTVT.

A remark on this clonotype: One junction end does not reproduce the germline sequence, and a read error may be involved. The V call is TRBV7-3, the J call TRBJ1-1; the D gene is possibly TRBD1 (6 bases). Germline CDR1 is SGHTA and CDR2 is FQGTGA. The CDR3 loop spans 14 amino acids. In nucleotides, the CDR3 is TGTACCAGCAGCTTACAGGGCCGGAACACTGAAGCTTTCTTT. Its protein product is CTSSLQGRNTEAFF. Using reference TRBV7-3 and TRBJ1-1 for the parts outside the CDR3, the full variable domain is GAGVSQTPSNKVTEKGKYVELRCDPISGHTALYWYRQSLGQGPEFLIYFQGTGAADDSGLPNDRFFAVRPEGSVSTLKIQRTERGDSAVYLCTSSLQGRNTEAFFGQGTRLTVV.

The genes are TRBV20-1 and TRBJ1-1; 7 positions agree with TRBD1. Germline V CDR1 and CDR2: DFQATT, SNEGSKA (reference sequence). V was pared by 3 bases and J by 1 base, with 5 bases of the junction left unmatched. The CDR3 is 14 residues long. CDR3 bases: TGCAGTGCTAGTTCGCGGACAGGGAACACTGAAGCTTTCTTT. This translates into CSASSRTGNTEAFF.

Concerning this clonotype: A single base separates this from a much larger clone, so it may be a read error. The rearrangement joins TRBV5-1 to TRBJ2-4, with D perhaps matching TRBD1 or TRBD2 (5 bases each). Trimming cost V 0 bases and J 9 bases, with 16 bases left between them. The CDR3 extends over 15 amino acids. Germline CDR1 is SGHRS and CDR2 is YFSETQ. The CDR3 region is CASSLVGDEGTIQYF. In DNA, the CDR3 is TGCGCCAGCAGCTTGGTTGGGGACGAAGGTACCATTCAGTACTTC.

The chain links TRBV5-1 to TRBJ2-5, with D perhaps matching TRBD1 or TRBD2 (5 bases each). V lost 5 bases, J lost 4 bases, and 27 bases lay in between. The CDR3 loop spans 18 amino acids. Per germline, CDR1 SGHRS and CDR2 YFSETQ. This CDR3 is CASRGPRERQKRAETQYF. The CDR3 DNA sequence: TGCGCCAGCAGGGGGCCCAGGGAGCGACAAAAGCGTGCAGAGACCCAGTACTTC.

The V call is TRBV19, the J call TRBJ1-4; 7 nucleotides agree with TRBD1. Trimming at V came to 11 bases and at J to 6 bases, leaving 15 bases not matched to a gene. CDR3 size: 15 residues. Per germline, CDR1 LNHDA and CDR2 SQIVND (reference sequence). CDR3 nucleotides: TGTGCCTGGAGTGATGTTAAGGGGGCGGATGAAAAACTGTTTTTT. As protein: CAWSDVKGADEKLFF.

In its sample, this clonotype was seen many times. V usage is TRBV5-4 and J usage is TRBJ1-6; D is unclear. Germline loops: CDR1 SGHNT, CDR2 YYREEE (reference sequence). V lost 4 bases to trimming and J lost 7 bases, with 6 bases between them. The CDR3 is 12 amino acids. The chain's CDR3 is CASSTPNSPLHF. The DNA for the CDR3 is TGTGCCAGCAGCACACCGAATTCACCCCTCCACTTT.

This clonotype turned up a few times. The chain links TRBV6-1 to TRBJ1-1, with D maybe TRBD1 (6 bases). V lost 10 bases, J lost 6 bases, and 18 bases lay in between. The germline V gene has CDR1 MNHNS and CDR2 SASEGT. This CDR3 is built from 13 residues. The CDR3, as DNA: TGTGCCACCTCATGGAGGGGGAATGCTGAAGCTTTCTTT. It specifies CATSWRGNAEAFF.

This clonotype was counted only a few times. The V gene is TRBV24-1, the J gene TRBJ2-7; TRBD1 matches 7 bases. This CDR3 contains 14 residues. The germline gives CDR1 KGHDR, CDR2 SFDVKD. V shed 11 bases, J shed 2 bases, and the junction held 11 bases outside the gene matches. CDR3 protein: CASAPGQLPYEQYF. The CDR3, as DNA: TGTGCCAGCGCTCCGGGACAGCTACCCTACGAGCAGTACTTC.

This clonotype appeared a few times. The rearrangement uses TRBV13 and TRBJ1-2; a weak D match, TRBD1 (6 bases). The V gene lost 0 bases and the J gene lost 8 bases, with 19 bases spanning the gap. This CDR3 has 16 residues. Germline CDR1 PRHDT, CDR2 FYEKMQ (reference sequence). The CDR3 spells CASSLGVRGPRYGYTF. The CDR3 bases are TGTGCCAGCAGCTTAGGCGTCAGGGGACCGAGGTACGGCTACACCTTC.

This clonotype has at least ten counts. The genes are TRBV6-5 and TRBJ1-5; D remains ambiguous. CDR3 length: 14 amino acids. Germline lookup yields CDR1 MNHEY and CDR2 SVGAGI. V dropped 4 bases and J dropped 11 bases, with 18 bases sitting between them. CDR3 loop: CASSSADRIVAQHF. The DNA of the CDR3 is TGTGCCAGCAGTTCCGCGGATCGTATTGTGGCCCAGCATTTT.

This clonotype was picked up many times. The V and J genes are TRBV20-1 and TRBJ1-5; D gene ambiguous. Germline V gene data show CDR1 as DFQATT and CDR2 as SNEGSKA (reference sequence). The CDR3 has 12 amino acids. Trimming took off 3 bases at V and 4 bases at J, with 7 bases between the two ends. The CDR3 spells CSASFLNQPQHF. Written as DNA, the CDR3 is TGCAGTGCTAGTTTCCTGAATCAGCCCCAGCATTTT.

As for this clonotype: A much larger clone lies one base from this, so it may be a read error. The J gene is TRBJ2-1, the V gene TRBV29-1, with D perhaps given as TRBD1 or TRBD2 (6 bases each). CDR3 length: 14 residues. The V end was cut by 7 bases, the J end by 7 bases, with 20 bases between. CDR1 is SQVTM and CDR2 is ANQGSEA in the germline V gene. CDR3 amino acids: CSALLWGASNEQFF. The CDR3, as DNA: TGCAGCGCTCTCCTCTGGGGGGCGAGTAATGAGCAGTTCTTC.

The CDR3, as DNA: TGTGCCAGCAGGACTGCGGAATCCTACGAGCAGTACTTC. Residues: CASRTAESYEQYF. The genes are TRBV6-1 and TRBJ2-7; D call uncertain. The V gene lost 6 bases and the J gene lost 1 base, with 10 bases spanning the gap. The CDR3 consists of 13 residues. Germline V gene lookup returns CDR1 MNHNS and CDR2 SASEGT.

This clonotype was seen more than once but under ten times. J is TRBJ2-7 and V is TRBV2, with D perhaps given as TRBD1 or TRBD2 (5 bases each). There are 13 residues in the CDR3. Germline assignment: CDR1 SNHLY and CDR2 FYNNEI. V was trimmed by 6 bases and J by 6 bases, leaving 15 bases between them. This CDR3 is CASRGSGRGEQYF. The CDR3 nucleotides read TGTGCCAGCAGGGGATCGGGACGCGGCGAGCAGTACTTC.

CDR3 residues: CASSVGTSGLVYNEQFF. The CDR3 nucleotides read TGTGCCAGCAGCGTAGGGACTAGCGGGTTAGTCTACAATGAGCAGTTCTTC. The genes are TRBV9 and TRBJ2-1; TRBD2 matches 11 bases. V shed 0 bases, J shed 3 bases, and the junction held 5 bases outside the gene matches. The CDR3 is made up of 17 amino acids. CDR1 SGDLS and CDR2 YYNGEE come from the germline V gene.

This chain links TRBV11-1 with TRBJ2-2; TRBD2 might be the D (5 bases). Germline V gene lookup returns CDR1 SGHAT and CDR2 FQDESV (reference sequence). The V and J ends lost 2 bases and 3 bases respectively, with 13 bases between them. The CDR3 spans 16 residues. The CDR3 nucleotides read TGTGCCAGCAGCTTATCGAACGGGGTACACACCGGGGAGCTGTTTTTT. Translated, it gives CASSLSNGVHTGELFF.

This clonotype was counted at least ten times. This chain links TRBV10-3 with TRBJ1-3, with unresolved D. The CDR3 extends over 13 amino acids. The V end lost 7 bases, the J end lost 1 base, and 8 bases lay between the germline ends. Germline V gene lookup returns CDR1 ENHRY and CDR2 SYGVKD. The CDR3 coding sequence is TGTGCCATCACGCGGGGATCTGGAAACACCATATATTTT. This codes for CAITRGSGNTIYF.

The sample holds a few counts of this clonotype. This rearrangement joins TRBV7-9 to TRBJ2-1; D not certain. Trimming left V 5 bases short and J 4 bases short, with 9 bases between. This CDR3 spans 13 amino acids. Germline values: CDR1 SEHNR, CDR2 FQNEAQ (reference sequence). The CDR3 region has the DNA TGTGCCAGCAGCCGGGTCACATACAATGAGCAGTTCTTC. Amino acids: CASSRVTYNEQFF.

At least ten counts were recorded for this clonotype. The chain employs TRBV19 and TRBJ1-2; tentatively, D is TRBD1 (5 bases). The germline V and J ends were trimmed by 7 bases and 5 bases, with 11 bases remaining between them. The CDR3 contains 12 residues. Germline loops: CDR1 LNHDA, CDR2 SQIVND (reference sequence). The CDR3 is CASMGVGYGYTF. CDR3 coding DNA: TGTGCCAGTATGGGGGTTGGTTATGGCTACACCTTC.

V and J are TRBV4-2 and TRBJ2-7, with D possibly matching TRBD1 (7 bases). V was pared by 0 bases and J by 3 bases, with 12 bases between. CDR1 is LGHNA and CDR2 is YNFKEQ in the germline V gene. This CDR3 comprises 15 residues. The DNA of the CDR3 is TGTGCCAGCAGCCAAGAGGGGGGACAGATCTACGAGCAGTACTTC. Translated, it gives CASSQEGGQIYEQYF.

The genes are TRBV20-1 and TRBJ1-6, with 7 bases fitting TRBD1. CDR3 size: 12 residues. Germline lookup yields CDR1 DFQATT and CDR2 SNEGSKA (reference sequence). The ends lost 6 bases at V and 10 bases at J; junction bases unmatched: 6. CDR3 coding DNA: TGCAGTGCCAAGGGACAGTCGTCACCCCTCCACTTT. Its protein is CSAKGQSSPLHF.

Only a few counts were recorded for this clonotype. The V call is TRBV6-2 or TRBV6-3, the J call TRBJ1-1; weak D call: TRBD1 (5 bases). The germline V gene has CDR1 MNHEY and CDR2 SVGEGT. The CDR3 has 13 residues. Trimming removed 8 bases at V and 10 bases at J, with 20 bases between. As DNA, the CDR3 is TGTGCCAGCGGGGACGGCCGATCAGTGGGAGCTTTCTTT. It encodes CASGDGRSVGAFF.

CDR3 DNA: TGTGCCAGCAGTTACGGTATGGGCGGCTACACCTTC. The encoded protein is CASSYGMGGYTF. The chain uses TRBV6-5 and TRBJ1-2; D not resolved. The CDR3 is made up of 12 amino acids. Germline CDR1 and CDR2: MNHEY and SVGAGI. Trimming removed 2 bases at V and 8 bases at J, with 9 bases between.

The chain employs TRBV18 and TRBJ2-1; TRBD1 matches at 7 bases. The germline V gene has CDR1 KGHSH and CDR2 LQKENI. The CDR3 is 15 amino acids. J was trimmed by 7 bases and V by 0 bases; bases with no gene match: 6. The CDR3 nucleotides read TGTGCCAGCTCACCACCGCGACAGGGTTCAAATGAGCAGTTCTTC. Amino acids: CASSPPRQGSNEQFF.

In its sample, this clonotype was seen a few times. V is TRBV6-1 and J is TRBJ1-5; tentatively, D is TRBD1 (5 bases). The CDR3 is made up of 15 amino acids. The V end was cut by 2 bases, the J end by 5 bases, with 13 bases between. CDR1 MNHNS and CDR2 SASEGT come from the germline V gene. The CDR3 here is CASSETVGEHQPQHF. CDR3 sequence (DNA): TGTGCCAGCAGTGAAACTGTAGGGGAACATCAGCCCCAGCATTTT.

For this clonotype: Given the absence of the conserved phenylalanine or tryptophan at the CDR3 end, a read error is likely. The J gene is TRBJ2-2, the V gene TRBV4-2; D could derive from TRBD1 or TRBD2 (5 bases each). The V end was cut by 1 base, the J end by 0 bases, with 9 bases between. Germline loops: CDR1 LGHNA, CDR2 YNFKEQ. This CDR3 contains 16 residues. DNA of the CDR3: TGTGCCAGCAGCCAAGTTGGGACGGCGAACACCGGGGAGCTGTTTCTT. The encoded protein is CASSQVGTANTGELFL.

This chain links TRBV2 with TRBJ2-3; D perhaps matches TRBD1 (7 bases). This CDR3 spans 13 amino acids. V dropped 9 bases and J dropped 4 bases, with 14 bases sitting between them. From germline, CDR1 is SNHLY and CDR2 FYNNEI. The chain's CDR3 is CASRAGGPDTQYF. CDR3 nucleotide sequence: TGTGCCAGTAGGGCAGGGGGGCCAGATACGCAGTATTTT.

V is TRBV25-1 and J is TRBJ1-3, with D unresolved. V lost 8 bases, J lost 0 bases, and 14 bases lay in between. CDR3 length: 15 residues. The V gene's germline CDR1 is MGHDK and CDR2 SYGVNS. The CDR3 loop reads CASAKRDISGNTIYF. Written as DNA, the CDR3 is TGTGCCAGCGCGAAGAGAGACATCTCTGGAAACACCATATATTTT.

This chain connects TRBV15 to TRBJ1-4, with a tentative D call TRBD1 (5 bases). V dropped 1 base and J dropped 8 bases, with 14 bases sitting between them. The CDR3 extends over 15 amino acids. Germline V CDR1 and CDR2: LNHNV, YYDKDF (reference sequence). CDR3 nucleotides: TGTGCCACCAGCAGAGTTGGGGCGTTAGGGGAAAAACTGTTTTTT. It encodes CATSRVGALGEKLFF.

The chain is built from TRBV18 and TRBJ1-6, with TRBD1 matching 9 bases. The CDR3 runs to 14 residues. The ends lost 1 base at V and 8 bases at J; junction bases unmatched: 0. Germline V CDR1 and CDR2: KGHSH, LQKENI. The CDR3 loop reads CASSPRQGDSPLHF. In DNA, the CDR3 is TGTGCCAGCTCACCACGACAGGGGGATTCACCCCTCCACTTT. The full variable domain, its missing parts supplied by reference TRBV18 and TRBJ1-6, is NAGVMQNPRHLVRRRGQEARLRCSPMKGHSHVYWYRQLPEEGLKFMVYLQKENIIDESGMPKERFSAEFPKEGPSILRIQQVVRGDSAAYFCASSPRQGDSPLHFGNGTRLTVT.

At least ten counts were recorded for this clonotype. The V gene is TRBV5-1, the J gene TRBJ1-2; D is unclear. V shed 4 bases and J shed 8 bases, with 18 bases lying between them. The CDR3 sequence is 14 residues long. The germline CDR1 and CDR2 sequences are SGHRS and YFSETQ. The CDR3, as DNA: TGCGCCAGCAGCCCCGGTGGACGGGCCGTCGGCTACACCTTC. It encodes CASSPGGRAVGYTF.